The next 18 T cell receptor beta chains were all read from a single sample in a study of blood T cell repertoires in COVID-19 (dated by TCRdb to about 2020). The library was obtained by the immunoSEQ multiplex PCR assay. TCRdb holds this immuneACCESS table with in-frame rearrangements only. Some clones are missing; in checked studies, unresolved V genes explain under half, and the rest has no known cause. Across this sample there are some 290,000 clones, with 85% to 90% seen only once. The top ten clonotypes cover around 11% of the sample. Sequenced material: peripheral blood. All receptors derive from a woman aged 25 to 39 with COVID-19, enrolled during active disease.

With respect to this clone: At the DNA level, this CDR3 is encoded by other sequences in the same sample as well. The chain's CDR3 is CASSLGSGAYEQYF. The CDR3 DNA reads as TGCGCCAGCAGCTTGGGCAGCGGGGCCTACGAGCAGTACTTC. The V gene is TRBV5-1, the J gene TRBJ2-7, with 7 bases that match TRBD2. CDR1 is SGHRS and CDR2 is YFSETQ in the germline V gene. This CDR3 contains 14 residues. V trimming: 0 bases; J trimming: 2 bases; junction bases outside the gene matches: 2.

The J gene is TRBJ1-1, the V gene TRBV7-9, with D tentatively TRBD1 (5 bases). The CDR3 extends over 12 amino acids. CDR1 is SEHNR and CDR2 is FQNEAQ in the germline V gene (reference sequence). The V gene lost 4 bases and the J gene lost 8 bases, with 11 bases spanning the gap. The CDR3 nucleotides are TGTGCCAGCAGCTCGATAAGGGGCGAAGCTTTCTTT. Encoded protein: CASSSIRGEAFF.

This chain joins TRBV5-3 and TRBJ1-2; TRBD1 matches 11 bases. TRBV5-3 is reported as an ORF; its role is uncertain. Trimming cost V 4 bases and J 6 bases; bases outside gene matches: 5. The CDR3 consists of 14 residues. DNA of the CDR3: TGTGCCAGAAGCCGTACGGGACAGGGGGATGGCTACACCTTC. It codes for CARSRTGQGDGYTF.

This sequence joins TRBV5-1 and TRBJ2-7, with D perhaps matching TRBD1 (6 bases). The CDR3 consists of 15 residues. Germline assignment: CDR1 SGHRS and CDR2 YFSETQ. Between the trimmed V and J ends, which lost 0 bases and 3 bases, there was a span of 13 bases. The CDR3 bases are TGCGCCAGCAGCTTGGATGGACAGCCCTTCTACGAGCAGTACTTC. It codes for CASSLDGQPFYEQYF.

In DNA, the CDR3 is TGTGCCAGCCTGCCCAGCGGGGGTTCCTACGAGCAGTACTTC. The encoded protein is CASLPSGGSYEQYF. This chain connects TRBV27 to TRBJ2-7; 8 nucleotides agree with TRBD2. The V gene end was trimmed by 8 bases and the J gene end by 1 base; junction bases not matched to a gene: 7. The CDR3 totals 14 residues. Germline assignment: CDR1 MNHEY and CDR2 SMNVEV (reference sequence).

The CDR3 loop reads CASSATGSGEQFF. In DNA form, the CDR3 reads TGTGCCAGCAGCGCCACAGGGAGTGGTGAGCAGTTCTTC. The genes are TRBV7-3 and TRBJ2-1, with a weak D call TRBD1 (6 bases). Trimming pared 5 bases from V and 9 bases from J, leaving 14 bases between. The CDR3 sequence is 13 residues long. Germline V gives CDR1 SGHTA, CDR2 FQGTGA.

This clone came up many times. The J gene is TRBJ1-2, the V gene TRBV6-5, with D unclear. CDR3 length: 15 residues. V lost 0 bases to trimming and J lost 4 bases, with 12 bases between them. CDR1 and CDR2 from the germline V gene are MNHEY and SVGAGI. DNA for the CDR3: TGTGCCAGCAGTTACTCGACCCAGGCGATCTATGGCTACACCTTC. It codes for CASSYSTQAIYGYTF.

The genes are TRBV2 and TRBJ2-7; 8 positions agree with TRBD1. The CDR3 length is 14 residues. The V segment lost 1 base and the J segment 3 bases; nucleotides outside the gene matches: 2. In germline, CDR1 is SNHLY, CDR2 FYNNEI. Here the CDR3 reads CASSEGTGYYEQYF. DNA of the CDR3: TGTGCCAGCAGTGAAGGGACAGGGTACTACGAGCAGTACTTC. The whole variable domain, filled in from reference TRBV2 and TRBJ2-7, reads EPEVTQTPSHQVTQMGQEVILRCVPISNHLYFYWYRQILGQKVEFLVSFYNNEISEKSEIFDDQFSVERPDGSNFTLKIRSTKLEDSAMYFCASSEGTGYYEQYFGPGTRLTVT.

The chain links TRBV5-5 to TRBJ2-7; D may be TRBD1 (5 bases). The CDR3 runs to 14 residues. V gave up 2 bases and J gave up 3 bases, with 12 bases separating them. Germline-derived CDR1 and CDR2 are SGHKS and YYEKEE (reference sequence). The CDR3 loop is CASSFSQGFYEQYF. The CDR3 region has the DNA TGTGCCAGCAGCTTTAGTCAGGGCTTCTACGAGCAGTACTTC.

Only one count was recorded for this clone. The genes are TRBV2 and TRBJ1-1; possible D gene TRBD1, 6 bases. The CDR3 length is 13 residues. Trimming cost V 1 base and J 6 bases, with 9 bases left between them. The germline V gene encodes CDR1 SNHLY and CDR2 FYNNEI. The CDR3 region is CASSEVRGAEAFF. The CDR3 DNA reads as TGTGCCAGCAGTGAAGTCAGGGGAGCTGAAGCTTTCTTT.

The chain links TRBV30 to TRBJ1-5; D unresolved. CDR3 length: 13 amino acids. CDR1 GTSNPN and CDR2 SVGIG come from the germline V gene (reference sequence). V was cut by 2 bases and J by 4 bases, with 9 bases left in between. For the CDR3, the DNA is TGTGCCTGGAGTATGGGAGCTAATCAGCCCCAGCATTTT. As protein: CAWSMGANQPQHF.

The V gene is TRBV5-1, the J gene TRBJ2-7, with 7 positions matching TRBD2. Germline loops: CDR1 SGHRS, CDR2 YFSETQ. Losses at the gene ends were 4 bases for V and 5 bases for J; bases not matched to a gene: 12. This CDR3 contains 15 residues. The CDR3 DNA sequence: TGCGCCAGCAGCGGGTCGAATAGCGGGCGCCACGAGCAGTACTTC. Protein product: CASSGSNSGRHEQYF.

This clone was counted a single time. The chain links TRBV20-1 to TRBJ2-1, with D perhaps TRBD1 (5 bases). Germline V gives CDR1 DFQATT, CDR2 SNEGSKA (reference sequence). The germline V and J ends were trimmed by 5 bases and 11 bases, with 13 bases remaining between them. The CDR3 extends over 11 amino acids. The CDR3 bases are TGCAGTGCTGCGGACACCCCAAAGCAGTTCTTC. Its translation is CSAADTPKQFF.

This rearrangement joins TRBV24-1 to TRBJ1-4; the D gene is possibly TRBD1 (5 bases). This CDR3 spans 15 amino acids. Per the germline V gene, CDR1 is KGHDR and CDR2 is SFDVKD. V lost 5 bases, J lost 3 bases, and 12 bases lay in between. CDR3 nucleotide sequence: TGTGCCACCAGTGTGTTTCAGGGTCCTAATGAAAAACTGTTTTTT. It encodes CATSVFQGPNEKLFF.

The count of this clone is one. This rearrangement joins TRBV4-3 to TRBJ2-7; the D is unclear. V was clipped by 0 bases and J by 0 bases, with 6 bases between them. The CDR3 contains 14 residues. Germline-derived CDR1 and CDR2 are LGHNA and YSLEER. CDR3 protein: CASSQDRLSYEQYF. Written as DNA, the CDR3 is TGCGCCAGCAGCCAAGATAGACTCTCCTACGAGCAGTACTTC.

The chain links TRBV4-1 to TRBJ2-1, with TRBD2 as a possible D gene (6 bases). Trimming removed 0 bases at V and 4 bases at J, with 13 bases between. This CDR3 is 16 amino acids long. Germline CDR1 reads MGHRA; CDR2 reads YSYEKL. The CDR3 sequence: CASSQDGRELYNEQFF. For the CDR3, the DNA is TGCGCCAGCAGCCAAGACGGGCGGGAACTTTACAATGAGCAGTTCTTC.

The CDR3 DNA follows: TGTGCCAGCAGTGAGTTCGAGGACAGGGTTAATCAGCCCCAGCATTTT. Its protein is CASSEFEDRVNQPQHF. The chain has TRBV2 and TRBJ1-5, with 8 bases identical to TRBD1. This CDR3 is built from 16 residues. V was pared by 3 bases and J by 4 bases, with 8 bases of the junction left unmatched. CDR1 and CDR2 from the germline V gene are SNHLY and FYNNEI.

J is TRBJ2-6 and V is TRBV30, with a possible D match to TRBD2 (5 bases). There are 15 residues in the CDR3. The V end was cut by 1 base, the J end by 0 bases, with 7 bases between. Germline CDR1 GTSNPN, CDR2 SVGIG (reference sequence). DNA for the CDR3: TGTGCCTGGAGTGCCCGGGGCTCTGGGGCCAACGTCCTGACTTTC. Encoded protein: CAWSARGSGANVLTF.